This TCR beta chain was identified in a study of shared clonotypes between healthy human individuals. Comments on this clone: Its cognate antigen is unknown.

Here immunoSEQ multiplex PCR was the method, and the copy in TCRdb shows in-frame clones only, minus some. The sample shows just over 2,000,000 clones, roughly 96% of them seen only once. Germline V lookup: CDR1 SGHDN, CDR2 FVKESK. The CDR3 is 15 residues long. Trimming shortened V by 1 base and J by 0 bases, and 7 bases separated the two germline ends. Overall study results and limits: It was observed that 5% to 6% of naive CD4 clonotypes were shared across several donors.

This TCR was recovered from a young man in good health. Sequenced material: naive CD4+ T cells sorted from blood. The subset: CD45RA+ positively selected. The rearrangement links TRBV14 to TRBJ1-3; no firm D call. The CDR3 region has the DNA TGTGCCAGCAGCCAAGTAGCCGTCTCTGGAAACACCATATATTTT. This codes for CASSQVAVSGNTIYF.